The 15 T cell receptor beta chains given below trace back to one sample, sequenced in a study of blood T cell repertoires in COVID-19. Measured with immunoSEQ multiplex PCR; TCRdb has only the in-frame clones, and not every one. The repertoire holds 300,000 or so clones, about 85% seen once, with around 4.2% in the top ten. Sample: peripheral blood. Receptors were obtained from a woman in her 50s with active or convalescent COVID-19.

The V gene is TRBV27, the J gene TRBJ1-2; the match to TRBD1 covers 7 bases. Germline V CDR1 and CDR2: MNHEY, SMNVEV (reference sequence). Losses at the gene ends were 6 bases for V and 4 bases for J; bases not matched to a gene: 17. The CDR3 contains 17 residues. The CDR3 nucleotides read TGTGCCAGCAGCCCCGACAGGGTGGGGGGCCCTTCCTATGGCTACACCTTC. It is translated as CASSPDRVGGPSYGYTF.

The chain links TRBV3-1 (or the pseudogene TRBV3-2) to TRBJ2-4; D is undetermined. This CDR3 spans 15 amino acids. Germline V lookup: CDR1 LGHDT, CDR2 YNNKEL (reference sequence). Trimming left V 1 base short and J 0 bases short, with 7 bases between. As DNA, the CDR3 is TGTGCCAGCAGCCAAGGCCCGGGAGCCAAAAACATTCAGTACTTC. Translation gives CASSQGPGAKNIQYF.

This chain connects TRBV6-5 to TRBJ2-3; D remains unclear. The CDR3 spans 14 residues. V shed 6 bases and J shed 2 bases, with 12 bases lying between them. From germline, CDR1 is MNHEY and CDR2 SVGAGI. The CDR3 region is CASSRPGLTDTQYF. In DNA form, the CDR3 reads TGTGCCAGCAGCCGCCCGGGTCTCACAGATACGCAGTATTTT.

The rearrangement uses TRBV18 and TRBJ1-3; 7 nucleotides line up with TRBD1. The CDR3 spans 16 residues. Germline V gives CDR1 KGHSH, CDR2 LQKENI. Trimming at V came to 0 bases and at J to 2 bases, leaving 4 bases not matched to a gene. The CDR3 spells CASSPPGTEAGNTIYF. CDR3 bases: TGTGCCAGCTCACCACCCGGGACAGAAGCTGGAAACACCATATATTTT.

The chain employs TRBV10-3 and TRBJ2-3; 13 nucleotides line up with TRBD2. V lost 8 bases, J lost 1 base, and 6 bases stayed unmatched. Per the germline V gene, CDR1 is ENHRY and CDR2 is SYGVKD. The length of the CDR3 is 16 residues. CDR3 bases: TGTGCCATCGGAAGAGGACTAGCGGGAGGCACAGATACGCAGTATTTT. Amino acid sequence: CAIGRGLAGGTDTQYF.

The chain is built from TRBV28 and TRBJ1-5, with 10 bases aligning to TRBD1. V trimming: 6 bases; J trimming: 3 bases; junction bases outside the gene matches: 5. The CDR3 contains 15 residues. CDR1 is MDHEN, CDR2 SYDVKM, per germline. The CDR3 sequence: CASSPTGGFNQPQHF. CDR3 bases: TGTGCCAGCAGCCCGACAGGGGGCTTCAATCAGCCCCAGCATTTT.

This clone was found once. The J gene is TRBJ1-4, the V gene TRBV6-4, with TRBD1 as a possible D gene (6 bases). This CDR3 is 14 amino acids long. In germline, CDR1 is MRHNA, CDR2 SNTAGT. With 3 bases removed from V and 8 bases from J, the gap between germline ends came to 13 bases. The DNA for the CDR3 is TGTGCCAGCAGTGAACAGGGCCGGGGCGAAAAACTGTTTTTT. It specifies CASSEQGRGEKLFF.

The CDR3 nucleotides read TGCAGTGCTAGAGATCCCGAGGGGCAGTTCTTC. Translation: CSARDPEGQFF. The rearrangement links TRBV20-1 to TRBJ2-1; a weak D match, TRBD2 (5 bases). The CDR3 sequence is 11 residues long. V was trimmed by 0 bases and J by 12 bases, leaving 9 bases between them. The germline V gene encodes CDR1 DFQATT and CDR2 SNEGSKA (reference sequence).

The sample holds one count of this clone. Here the CDR3 reads CASQDRGRVGYTF. The CDR3, as DNA: TGTGCCAGTCAAGACAGGGGAAGGGTTGGCTACACCTTC. This rearrangement joins TRBV12-3 or TRBV12-4 to TRBJ1-2; 8 positions agree with TRBD1. Losses at the gene ends were 9 bases for V and 7 bases for J; bases not matched to a gene: 10. The CDR3 has 13 residues.

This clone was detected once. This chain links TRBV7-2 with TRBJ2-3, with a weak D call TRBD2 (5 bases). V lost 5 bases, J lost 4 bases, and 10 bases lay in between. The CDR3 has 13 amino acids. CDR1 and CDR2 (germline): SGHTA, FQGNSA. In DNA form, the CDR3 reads TGTGCCAGCAGCCCGGAGGTGGCAGATACGCAGTATTTT. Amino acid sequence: CASSPEVADTQYF.

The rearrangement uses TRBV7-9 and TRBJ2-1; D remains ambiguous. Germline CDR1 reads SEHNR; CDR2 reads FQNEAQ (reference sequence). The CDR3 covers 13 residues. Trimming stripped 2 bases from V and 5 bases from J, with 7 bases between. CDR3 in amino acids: CASSLSGNNEQFF. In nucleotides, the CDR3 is TGTGCCAGCAGCTTATCAGGAAACAATGAGCAGTTCTTC.

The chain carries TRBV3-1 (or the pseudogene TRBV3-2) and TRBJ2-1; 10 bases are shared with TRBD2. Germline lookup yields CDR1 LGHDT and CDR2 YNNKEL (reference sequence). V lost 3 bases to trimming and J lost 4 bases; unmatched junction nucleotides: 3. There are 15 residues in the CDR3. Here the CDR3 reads CASSHGLAVYNEQFF. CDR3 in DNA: TGTGCCAGCAGCCACGGACTAGCGGTTTACAATGAGCAGTTCTTC.

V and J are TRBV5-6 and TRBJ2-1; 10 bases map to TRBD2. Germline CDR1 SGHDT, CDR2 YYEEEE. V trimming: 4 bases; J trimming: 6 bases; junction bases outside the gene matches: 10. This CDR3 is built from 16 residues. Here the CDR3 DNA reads TGTGCCAGCAGCCAATCTCCTAGCGGGAGACTCAATGAGCAGTTCTTC. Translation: CASSQSPSGRLNEQFF.

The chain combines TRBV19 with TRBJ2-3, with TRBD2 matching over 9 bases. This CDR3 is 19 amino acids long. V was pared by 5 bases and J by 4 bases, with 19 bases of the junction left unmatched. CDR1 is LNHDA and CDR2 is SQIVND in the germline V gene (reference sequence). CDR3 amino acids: CASSSRQGLSAGGPDTQYF. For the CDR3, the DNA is TGTGCCAGTAGTTCCCGCCAGGGCCTGAGCGCGGGAGGGCCAGATACGCAGTATTTT.

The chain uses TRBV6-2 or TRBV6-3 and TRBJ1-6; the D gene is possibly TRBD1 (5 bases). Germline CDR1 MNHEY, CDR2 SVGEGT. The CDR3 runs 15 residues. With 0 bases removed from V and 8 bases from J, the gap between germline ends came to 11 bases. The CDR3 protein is CASSYSGQVYSPLHF. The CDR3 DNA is TGTGCCAGCAGTTACTCGGGGCAAGTATATTCACCCCTCCACTTT.